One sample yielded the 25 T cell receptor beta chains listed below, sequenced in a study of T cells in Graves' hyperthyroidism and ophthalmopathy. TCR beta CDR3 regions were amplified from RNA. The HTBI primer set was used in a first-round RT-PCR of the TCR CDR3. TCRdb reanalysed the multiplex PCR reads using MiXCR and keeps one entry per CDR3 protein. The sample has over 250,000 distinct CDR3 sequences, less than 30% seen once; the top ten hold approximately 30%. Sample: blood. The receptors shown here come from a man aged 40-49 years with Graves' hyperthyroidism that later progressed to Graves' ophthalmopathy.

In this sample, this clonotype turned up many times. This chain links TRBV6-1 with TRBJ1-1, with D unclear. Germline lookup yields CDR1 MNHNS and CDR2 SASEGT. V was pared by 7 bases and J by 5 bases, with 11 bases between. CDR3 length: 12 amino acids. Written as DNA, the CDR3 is TGTGCCAGCATTGACTTCTCGACTGAAGCTTTCTTT. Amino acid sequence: CASIDFSTEAFF.

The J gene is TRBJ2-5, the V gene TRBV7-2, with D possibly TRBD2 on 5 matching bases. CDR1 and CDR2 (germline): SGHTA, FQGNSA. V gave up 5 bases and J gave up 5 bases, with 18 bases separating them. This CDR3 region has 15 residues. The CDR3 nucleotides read TGTGCCAGCAGCCCATACCCGGGGAGTTGGGAGACCCAGTACTTC. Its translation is CASSPYPGSWETQYF.

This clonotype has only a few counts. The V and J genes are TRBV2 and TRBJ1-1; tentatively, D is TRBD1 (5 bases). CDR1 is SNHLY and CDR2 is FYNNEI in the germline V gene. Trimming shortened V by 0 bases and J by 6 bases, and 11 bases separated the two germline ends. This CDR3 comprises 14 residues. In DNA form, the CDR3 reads TGTGCCAGCAGTGAAGCGGGCCGAGGGGCTGAAGCTTTCTTT. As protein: CASSEAGRGAEAFF.

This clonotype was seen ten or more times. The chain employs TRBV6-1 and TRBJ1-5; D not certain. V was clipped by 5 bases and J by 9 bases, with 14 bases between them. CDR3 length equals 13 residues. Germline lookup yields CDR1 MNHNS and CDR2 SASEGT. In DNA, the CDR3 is TGTGCCAGCAGTACGGGTATTTTGAGGCCCCAGCATTTT. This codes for CASSTGILRPQHF.

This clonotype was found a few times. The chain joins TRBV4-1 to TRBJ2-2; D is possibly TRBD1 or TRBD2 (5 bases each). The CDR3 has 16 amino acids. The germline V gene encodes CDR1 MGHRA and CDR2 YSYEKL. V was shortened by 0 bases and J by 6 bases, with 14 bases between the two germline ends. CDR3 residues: CASSQDAWVGAGELFF. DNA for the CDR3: TGCGCCAGCAGCCAAGATGCCTGGGTGGGGGCCGGGGAGCTGTTTTTT.

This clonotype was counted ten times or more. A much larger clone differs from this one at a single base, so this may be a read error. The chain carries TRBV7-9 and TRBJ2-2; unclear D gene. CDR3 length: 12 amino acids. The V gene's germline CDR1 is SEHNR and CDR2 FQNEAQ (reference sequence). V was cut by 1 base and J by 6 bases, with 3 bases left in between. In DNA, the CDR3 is TGTGCCAGCAGCTTAGACGCCGGGGAGCTGTTTTTT. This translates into CASSLDAGELFF.

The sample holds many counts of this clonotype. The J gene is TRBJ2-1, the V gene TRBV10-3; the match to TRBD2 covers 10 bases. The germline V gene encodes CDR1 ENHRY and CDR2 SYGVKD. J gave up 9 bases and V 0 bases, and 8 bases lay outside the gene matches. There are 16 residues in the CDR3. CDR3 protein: CAISESRAGGPTEQFF. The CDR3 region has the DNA TGTGCCATCAGTGAGTCGAGAGCGGGAGGGCCGACTGAGCAGTTCTTC.

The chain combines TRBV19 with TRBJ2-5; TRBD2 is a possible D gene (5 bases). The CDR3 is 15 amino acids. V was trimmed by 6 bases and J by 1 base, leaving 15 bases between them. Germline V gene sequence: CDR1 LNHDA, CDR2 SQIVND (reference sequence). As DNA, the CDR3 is TGTGCCAGTAGGACATCGGCCGGGGTCCAAGAGACCCAGTACTTC. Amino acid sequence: CASRTSAGVQETQYF.

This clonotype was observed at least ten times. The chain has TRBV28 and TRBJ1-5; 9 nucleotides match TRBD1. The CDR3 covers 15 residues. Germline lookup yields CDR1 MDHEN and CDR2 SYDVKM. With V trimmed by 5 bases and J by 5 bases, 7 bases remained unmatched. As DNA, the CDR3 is TGTGCCAGCAGTACCCCGGGACAGGGTGATCAGCCCCAGCATTTT. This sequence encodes CASSTPGQGDQPQHF.

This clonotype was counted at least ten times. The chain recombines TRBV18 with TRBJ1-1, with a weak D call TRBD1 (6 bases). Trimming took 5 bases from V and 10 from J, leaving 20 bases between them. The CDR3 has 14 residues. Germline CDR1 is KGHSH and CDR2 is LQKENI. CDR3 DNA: TGTGCCAGCTCATTGGGTCCCGCCGAAGGGGGAGCTTTCTTT. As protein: CASSLGPAEGGAFF.

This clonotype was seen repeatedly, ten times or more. The CDR3 DNA reads as TGTGCCAGCTCACCGACAGGAAACTCTGGGGCCAACGTCCTGACTTTC. Translated: CASSPTGNSGANVLTF. J is TRBJ2-6 and V is TRBV18; possibly TRBD1 for D (6 bases). Trimming removed 3 bases at V and 0 bases at J, with 9 bases between. There are 16 residues in the CDR3. Per the germline V gene, CDR1 is KGHSH and CDR2 is LQKENI. The entire variable domain, with the rest obtained from reference TRBV18 and TRBJ2-6, is as follows: NAGVMQNPRHLVRRRGQEARLRCSPMKGHSHVYWYRQLPEEGLKFMVYLQKENIIDESGMPKERFSAEFPKEGPSILRIQQVVRGDSAAYFCASSPTGNSGANVLTFGAGSRLTVL.

Here the CDR3 DNA reads TGTGCCAGCAGGAGAAGCGGGGACACTGAAGCTTTCTTT. It translates to CASRRSGDTEAFF. The V and J genes are TRBV6-2 or TRBV6-3 and TRBJ1-1; D uncertain. V dropped 6 bases and J dropped 3 bases, with 11 bases sitting between them. This CDR3 comprises 13 residues. Germline values: CDR1 MNHEY, CDR2 SVGEGT.

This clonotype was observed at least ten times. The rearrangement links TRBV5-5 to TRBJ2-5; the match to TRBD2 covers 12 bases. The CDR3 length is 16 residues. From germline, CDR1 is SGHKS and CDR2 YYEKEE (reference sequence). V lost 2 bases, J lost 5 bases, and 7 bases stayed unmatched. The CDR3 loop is CASSFKLAGGVETQYF. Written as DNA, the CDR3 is TGTGCCAGCAGCTTTAAGCTAGCGGGAGGGGTGGAGACCCAGTACTTC.

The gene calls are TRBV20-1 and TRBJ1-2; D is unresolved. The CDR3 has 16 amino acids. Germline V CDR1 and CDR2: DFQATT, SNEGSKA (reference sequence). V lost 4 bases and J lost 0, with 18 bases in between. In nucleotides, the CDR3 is TGCAGTGCTAACCCCGTTCCCGGCGTAGCTAACTATGGCTACACCTTC. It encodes CSANPVPGVANYGYTF.

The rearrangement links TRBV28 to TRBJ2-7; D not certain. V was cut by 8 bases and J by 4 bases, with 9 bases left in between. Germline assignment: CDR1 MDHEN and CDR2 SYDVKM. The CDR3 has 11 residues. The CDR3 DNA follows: TGTGCCAGCTCTATACAGTACGAGCAGTACTTC. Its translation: CASSIQYEQYF.

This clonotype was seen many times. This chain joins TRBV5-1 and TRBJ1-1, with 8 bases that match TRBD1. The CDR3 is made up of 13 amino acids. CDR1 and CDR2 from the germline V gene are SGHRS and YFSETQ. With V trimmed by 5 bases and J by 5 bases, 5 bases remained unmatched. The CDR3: CASSRQGSTEAFF. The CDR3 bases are TGCGCCAGCAGTCGACAGGGGAGTACTGAAGCTTTCTTT. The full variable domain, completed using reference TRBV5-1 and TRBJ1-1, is KAGVTQTPRYLIKTRGQQVTLSCSPISGHRSVSWYQQTPGQGLQFLFEYFSETQRNKGNFPGRFSGRQFSNSRSEMNVSTLELGDSALYLCASSRQGSTEAFFGQGTRLTVV.

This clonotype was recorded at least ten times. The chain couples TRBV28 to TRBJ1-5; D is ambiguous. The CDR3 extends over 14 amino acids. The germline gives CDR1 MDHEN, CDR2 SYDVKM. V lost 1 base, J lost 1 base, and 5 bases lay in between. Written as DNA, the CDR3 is TGTGCCAGCAGTTTATTGTCGAGCAATCAGCCCCAGCATTTT. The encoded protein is CASSLLSSNQPQHF.

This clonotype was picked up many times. In DNA form, the CDR3 reads TGTGCCACCAGTGACCGCCCGGACAGTTTGCAGTACTTC. It yields the protein CATSDRPDSLQYF. V usage is TRBV24-1 and J usage is TRBJ2-7, with D perhaps matching TRBD1 (6 bases). The germline V gene has CDR1 KGHDR and CDR2 SFDVKD. Trimming removed 4 bases from V and 9 bases from J, with 15 bases in between. The CDR3 totals 13 residues.

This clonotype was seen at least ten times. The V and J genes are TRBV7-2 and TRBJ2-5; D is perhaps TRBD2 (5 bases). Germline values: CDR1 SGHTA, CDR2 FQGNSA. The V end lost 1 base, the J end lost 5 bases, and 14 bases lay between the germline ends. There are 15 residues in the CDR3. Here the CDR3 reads CASSLVASRGETQYF. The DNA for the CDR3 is TGTGCCAGCAGCTTAGTAGCCAGCAGAGGGGAGACCCAGTACTTC.

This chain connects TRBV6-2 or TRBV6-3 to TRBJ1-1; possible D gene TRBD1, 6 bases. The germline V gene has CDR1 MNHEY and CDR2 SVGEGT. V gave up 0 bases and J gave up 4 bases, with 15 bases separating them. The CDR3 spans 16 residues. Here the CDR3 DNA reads TGTGCCAGCAGTTACTCGCGGACAGCGCCGCGCACTGAAGCTTTCTTT. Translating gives CASSYSRTAPRTEAFF.

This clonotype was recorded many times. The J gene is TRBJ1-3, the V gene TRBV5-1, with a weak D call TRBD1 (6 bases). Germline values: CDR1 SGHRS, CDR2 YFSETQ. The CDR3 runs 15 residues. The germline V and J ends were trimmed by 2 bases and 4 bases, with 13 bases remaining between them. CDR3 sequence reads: CASSFDGGLGNTIYF. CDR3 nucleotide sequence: TGCGCCAGCAGCTTTGATGGGGGCCTCGGAAACACCATATATTTT.

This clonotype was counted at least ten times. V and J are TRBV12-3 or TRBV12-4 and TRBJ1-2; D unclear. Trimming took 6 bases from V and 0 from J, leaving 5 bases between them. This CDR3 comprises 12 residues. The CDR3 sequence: CASSQSNYGYTF. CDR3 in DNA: TGTGCCAGCAGCCAATCTAACTATGGCTACACCTTC.

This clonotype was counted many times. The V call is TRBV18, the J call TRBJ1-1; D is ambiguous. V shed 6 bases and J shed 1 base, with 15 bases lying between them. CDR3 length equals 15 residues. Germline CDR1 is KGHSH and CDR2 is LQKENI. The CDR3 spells CASSPTPGWNTEAFF. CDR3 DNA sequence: TGTGCCAGCTCCCCAACCCCGGGCTGGAACACTGAAGCTTTCTTT.

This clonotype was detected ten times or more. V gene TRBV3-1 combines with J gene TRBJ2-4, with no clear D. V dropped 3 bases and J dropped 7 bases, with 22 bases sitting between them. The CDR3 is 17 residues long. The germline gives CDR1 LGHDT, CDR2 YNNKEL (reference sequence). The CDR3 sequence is CASSQRTDLGNGNIQYF. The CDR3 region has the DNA TGTGCCAGCAGCCAGAGGACGGACCTCGGAAATGGGAACATTCAGTACTTC.

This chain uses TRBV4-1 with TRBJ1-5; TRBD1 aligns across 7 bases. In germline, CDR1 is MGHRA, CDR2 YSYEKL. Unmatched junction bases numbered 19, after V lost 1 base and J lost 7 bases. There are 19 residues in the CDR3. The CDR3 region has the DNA TGCGCCAGCAGCCAAGGAAGGATTATTGACAGGGAACGTCAACAGCCCCAGCATTTT. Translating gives CASSQGRIIDRERQQPQHF.